This T cell receptor (beta chain) was identified during a study of blood T cells in healthy people across ages. Germline-derived CDR1 and CDR2 are SQVTM and ANQGSEA. The CDR3 spans 15 residues. J lost 8 bases, V lost 0 bases, and 12 bases had no gene match. Next came a second PCR, run for 7 to 11 cycles, which used a sample-barcoded 5' primer along with a J-beta primer mix. One entry per CDR3 protein results from TCRdb running MiXCR on the 5' RACE reads. The sample yields roughly 1 million distinct CDR3 sequences, under 30% seen once. Study outcomes and limitations: Expanded clonotype changes were possibly confounded by unknown donor CMV status. More naive CD4+ cells and higher diversity were found in long-lived than in aged donors.

Details on this clonotype: What it binds is not known.

Drawn from each donor were ten milliliters of peripheral blood. The sample was also reused in another study, on T cells of mothers and their children.

The receptor comes from a girl aged 2-10 years in good health. Sequenced input: blood. This sequence joins TRBV29-1 and TRBJ1-2, with TRBD1 matching over 7 bases. DNA for the CDR3: TGCAGCGTTGAAGATCACGTCCGGACAGGAGGGGGCTACACCTTC. This gives the protein CSVEDHVRTGGGYTF.